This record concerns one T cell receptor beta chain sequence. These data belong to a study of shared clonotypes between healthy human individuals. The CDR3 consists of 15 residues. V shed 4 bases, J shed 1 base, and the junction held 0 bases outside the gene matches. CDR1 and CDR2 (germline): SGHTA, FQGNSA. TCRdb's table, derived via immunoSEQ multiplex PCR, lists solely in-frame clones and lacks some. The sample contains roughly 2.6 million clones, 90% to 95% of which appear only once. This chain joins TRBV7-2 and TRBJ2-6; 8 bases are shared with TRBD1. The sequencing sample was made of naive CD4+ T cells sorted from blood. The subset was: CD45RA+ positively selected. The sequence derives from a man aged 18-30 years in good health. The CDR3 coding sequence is TGTGCCAGCAGCTACAGGGGGTCTGGGGCCAACGTCCTGACTTTC. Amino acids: CASSYRGSGANVLTF.